Listed below are T cell receptor beta chains from one sample, sequenced in a study of T cell responses to AZD1222 COVID-19 vaccine. TCRdb keeps only in-frame clones here, not all; method: immunoSEQ multiplex PCR. The data show some 150,000 clones, 90% to 95% seen once. The sample in question was peripheral blood, obtained on day 0 of AZD1222 vaccination. Receptors were obtained from an adult in good health. Both conserved end residues are part of each CDR3. The D gene is left open where the match is weak. Some rows have no size entry. The others give once, few or many, or a class for an expanded clone.

clone_size | j_call | v_call | d_call | cdr3_length | cdr3_aa | cdr3_nt
few | TRBJ2-7 | TRBV29-1 | - | 12 | CSVGERKNEQYF | TGCAGCGTTGGAGAACGAAAAAACGAGCAGTACTTC
- | TRBJ1-5 | TRBV6-2/TRBV6-3 | - | 15 | CASSTGPYSNQPQHF | TGTGCCAGCAGCACCGGACCCTATAGCAATCAGCCCCAGCATTTT
- | TRBJ1-1 | TRBV24-1 | - | 12 | CATSDNGGRAFF | TGTGCCACCAGTGATAATGGGGGACGGGCTTTCTTT
- | TRBJ2-4 | TRBV7-2 | - | 17 | CASSLAARDLGKNIQYF | TGTGCCAGCAGCTTAGCCGCCAGGGATCTAGGCAAAAACATTCAGTACTTC
- | TRBJ2-1 | TRBV7-8 | - | 13 | CASSLARGNEQFF | TGTGCCAGCAGCCTCGCGAGGGGCAATGAGCAGTTCTTC
- | TRBJ2-1 | TRBV18 | - | 12 | CASSPRPNEQFF | TGTGCCAGCTCACCACGGCCTAATGAGCAGTTCTTC
- | TRBJ1-1 | TRBV6-6 | - | 14 | CASSYSQGYTEAFF | TGTGCCAGCAGTTACAGCCAAGGATACACTGAAGCTTTCTTT
- | TRBJ1-1 | TRBV19 | - | 14 | CASSMSLGLTEAFF | TGTGCCAGTAGTATGTCTTTAGGACTCACTGAAGCTTTCTTT
- | TRBJ2-1 | TRBV2 | - | 12 | CASRDNTNEQFF | TGTGCCAGCAGGGACAACACCAATGAGCAGTTCTTC
- | TRBJ2-7 | TRBV5-4 | - | 14 | CASSWDTTSYEQYF | TGTGCCAGCAGCTGGGACACTACCTCCTACGAGCAGTACTTC
- | TRBJ1-5 | TRBV7-8 | TRBD1 | 17 | CASSLAPLTGLEQPQHF | TGTGCCAGCAGCTTAGCCCCCCTGACAGGGCTGGAGCAGCCCCAGCATTTT
- | TRBJ1-1 | TRBV10-2 | - | 14 | CASSESNWDTEAFF | TGCGCCAGCAGTGAGTCCAATTGGGACACTGAAGCTTTCTTT
- | TRBJ2-1 | TRBV11-3 | TRBD2 | 15 | CASSPGGGPHGEQFF | TGTGCCAGCAGCCCAGGCGGGGGTCCTCATGGTGAGCAGTTCTTC
- | TRBJ1-5 | TRBV11-2 | TRBD1 | 14 | CASSPGQGHQPQHF | TGTGCCAGCAGCCCAGGACAGGGCCATCAGCCCCAGCATTTT
- | TRBJ2-2 | TRBV25-1 | - | 15 | CASSSGLFNTGELFF | TGTGCCAGCAGCTCCGGACTCTTTAACACCGGGGAGCTGTTTTTT
- | TRBJ1-1 | TRBV2 | - | 14 | CASGDRQGFTEAFF | TGTGCCAGTGGGGACCGCCAGGGCTTCACTGAAGCTTTCTTT
- | TRBJ1-2 | TRBV6-5 | TRBD1 | 12 | CASSQGAGGYTF | TGTGCCAGCAGTCAGGGGGCTGGCGGCTACACCTTC
- | TRBJ2-7 | TRBV19 | TRBD1 | 15 | CASSPGWDRDYEQYF | TGTGCCAGTAGCCCTGGCTGGGACAGGGACTACGAGCAGTACTTC
- | TRBJ2-7 | TRBV14 | - | 15 | CASSQWGTFPYEQYF | TGTGCCAGCAGCCAATGGGGCACATTTCCCTACGAGCAGTACTTC
- | TRBJ1-2 | TRBV7-9 | TRBD1 | 18 | CASSWTGTARQSNYGYTF | TGTGCCAGCAGCTGGACAGGGACAGCCAGACAGTCTAACTATGGCTACACCTTC
once | TRBJ1-1 | TRBV6-2/TRBV6-3 | - | 13 | CASSQQLWSEAFF | TGTGCCAGCAGCCAGCAACTATGGTCCGAAGCTTTCTTT
- | TRBJ1-5 | TRBV2 | - | 14 | CASRRQGGNQPQHF | TGTGCCAGCCGACGGCAGGGCGGCAATCAGCCCCAGCATTTT
- | TRBJ1-1 | TRBV3-1/TRBV3-2 | - | 14 | CASSQSLRDTEAFF | TGTGCCAGCAGCCAATCCCTTAGGGACACTGAAGCTTTCTTT
- | TRBJ2-2 | TRBV5-1 | - | 17 | CASSLARGGANTGELFF | TGCGCCAGCAGCTTGGCCAGGGGGGGCGCGAACACCGGGGAGCTGTTTTTT
- | TRBJ2-3 | TRBV7-8 | - | 15 | CASSLEGGRTDTQYF | TGTGCCAGCAGCTTAGAGGGCGGGCGAACAGATACGCAGTATTTT
- | TRBJ1-1 | TRBV7-9 | - | 12 | CASSLTGGEAFF | TGTGCCAGCAGCCTGACAGGAGGTGAAGCTTTCTTT